The rows below give T cell receptor beta chains drawn from one sample of a study of long-term antiretroviral therapy in people with HIV. The protocol was immunoSEQ multiplex PCR, while the TCRdb copy is restricted to in-frame clones and leaves out a portion. This table has tens of thousands of clones, around 80% appearing once. Sequenced material: unsorted PBMCs, taken 1.5 years after starting antiretroviral therapy. All receptors derive from a man aged 30-40 years with HIV. CDR3s include the opening cysteine and the closing phenylalanine or tryptophan. Fields, in order: V gene, clone size, CDR3 protein. Clone size is given for some rows only: seen once, a few or many times, or a class if the clone is expanded.

v_call: TRBV5-1; clone_size: .; cdr3_aa: CASSRTGATEQFF
v_call: TRBV10-3; clone_size: .; cdr3_aa: CAITSSGTGNTEAFF
v_call: TRBV5-1; clone_size: .; cdr3_aa: CASSLDPGFSSGELFF
v_call: TRBV4-3; clone_size: .; cdr3_aa: CASSQGTGGNQPQHF
v_call: TRBV5-6; clone_size: .; cdr3_aa: CASSFRLNTEAFF
v_call: TRBV6-1; clone_size: .; cdr3_aa: CATGQSRNTDTQYF
v_call: TRBV11-2; clone_size: .; cdr3_aa: CASSLARSGGYTF
v_call: TRBV9; clone_size: .; cdr3_aa: CASSVVEQGSYGYTF
v_call: TRBV4-1; clone_size: few; cdr3_aa: CASSQYRGNYEQYF
v_call: TRBV6-4; clone_size: few; cdr3_aa: CASSEGPSYEQYF
v_call: TRBV6-5; clone_size: .; cdr3_aa: CATYPGTRTYEQYF
v_call: TRBV19; clone_size: once; cdr3_aa: CASKDRVTEAFF
v_call: TRBV11-2; clone_size: .; cdr3_aa: CASSSQRAFTYEQYF
v_call: TRBV27; clone_size: few; cdr3_aa: CASSLSGTGGAYGYTF
v_call: TRBV11-1; clone_size: .; cdr3_aa: CASSLDQETQYF
v_call: TRBV5-1; clone_size: .; cdr3_aa: CASSLEGGTKNIQYF
v_call: TRBV5-8; clone_size: once; cdr3_aa: CASSPFRDPQQPQHF
v_call: TRBV5-6; clone_size: .; cdr3_aa: CASSLGLAGFTGELFF
v_call: TRBV19; clone_size: .; cdr3_aa: CASSPRDPGMNTEAFF
v_call: TRBV29-1; clone_size: .; cdr3_aa: CSVPEVFSYNEQFF
v_call: TRBV4-3; clone_size: .; cdr3_aa: CASSQDLGLAGGDTQYF
v_call: TRBV7-2; clone_size: .; cdr3_aa: CASSLQDGINQPQHF
v_call: TRBV11-2; clone_size: .; cdr3_aa: CASSRPLAGPDTDTQYF
v_call: TRBV7-9; clone_size: .; cdr3_aa: CASSLAAYTGELFF
v_call: TRBV5-4; clone_size: .; cdr3_aa: CASSHFTASQETQYF
v_call: TRBV6-5; clone_size: .; cdr3_aa: CASSYSRGGPYNEQFF
v_call: TRBV28; clone_size: .; cdr3_aa: CASSPSGQDEQYF
v_call: TRBV7-9; clone_size: .; cdr3_aa: CASSLGLAPYEQYF
v_call: TRBV11-2; clone_size: .; cdr3_aa: CASSLDNPQQTSYEQYF
v_call: TRBV19; clone_size: .; cdr3_aa: CASSIVADTDTQYF
v_call: TRBV7-8; clone_size: .; cdr3_aa: CASSLQPQGFNEQFF
v_call: TRBV30; clone_size: .; cdr3_aa: CAWSPDRDSNQPQHF
v_call: TRBV7-9; clone_size: .; cdr3_aa: CASSLQGNTGELFF